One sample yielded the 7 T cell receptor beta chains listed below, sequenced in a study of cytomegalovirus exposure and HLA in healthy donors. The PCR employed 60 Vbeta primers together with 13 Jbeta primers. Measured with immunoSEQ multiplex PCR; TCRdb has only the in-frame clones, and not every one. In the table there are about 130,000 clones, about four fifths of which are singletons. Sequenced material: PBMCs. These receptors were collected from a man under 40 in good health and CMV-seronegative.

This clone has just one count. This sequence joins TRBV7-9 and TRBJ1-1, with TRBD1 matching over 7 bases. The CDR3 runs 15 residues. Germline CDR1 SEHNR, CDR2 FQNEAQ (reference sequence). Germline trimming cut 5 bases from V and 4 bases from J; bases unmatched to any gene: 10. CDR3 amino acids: CASSPQTGFGTEAFF. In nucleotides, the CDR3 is TGTGCCAGCAGCCCTCAGACAGGGTTCGGCACTGAAGCTTTCTTT.

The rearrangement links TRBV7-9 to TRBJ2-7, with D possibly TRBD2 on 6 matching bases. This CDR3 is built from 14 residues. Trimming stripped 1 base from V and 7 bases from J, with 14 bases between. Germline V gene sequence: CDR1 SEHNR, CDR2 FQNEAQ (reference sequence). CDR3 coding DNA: TGTGCCAGCAGCTTAGACGGGGGAAGAGAAGAGCAGTACTTC. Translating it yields CASSLDGGREEQYF.

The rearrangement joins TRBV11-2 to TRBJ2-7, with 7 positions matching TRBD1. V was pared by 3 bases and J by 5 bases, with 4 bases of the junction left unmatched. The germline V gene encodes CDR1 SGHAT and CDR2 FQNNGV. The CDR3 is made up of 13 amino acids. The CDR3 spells CASSFTGEDEQYF. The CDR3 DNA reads TGTGCCAGCAGCTTTACAGGGGAAGACGAGCAGTACTTC.

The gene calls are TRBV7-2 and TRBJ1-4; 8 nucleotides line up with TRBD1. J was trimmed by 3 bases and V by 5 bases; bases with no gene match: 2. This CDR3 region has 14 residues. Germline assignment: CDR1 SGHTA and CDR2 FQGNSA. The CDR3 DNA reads TGTGCCAGCAGCCCGGGACAGGCTAATGAAAAACTGTTTTTT. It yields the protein CASSPGQANEKLFF. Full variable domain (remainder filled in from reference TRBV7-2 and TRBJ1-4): GAGVSQSPSNKVTEKGKDVELRCDPISGHTALYWYRQSLGQGLEFLIYFQGNSAPDKSGLPSDRFSAERTGGSVSTLTIQRTQQEDSAVYLCASSPGQANEKLFFGSGTQLSVL.

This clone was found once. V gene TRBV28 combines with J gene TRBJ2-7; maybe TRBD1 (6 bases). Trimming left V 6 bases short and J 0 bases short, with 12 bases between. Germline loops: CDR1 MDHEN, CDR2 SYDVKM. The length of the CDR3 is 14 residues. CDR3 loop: CASSLRDISYEQYF. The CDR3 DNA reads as TGTGCCAGCAGCCTACGGGACATCTCCTACGAGCAGTACTTC.

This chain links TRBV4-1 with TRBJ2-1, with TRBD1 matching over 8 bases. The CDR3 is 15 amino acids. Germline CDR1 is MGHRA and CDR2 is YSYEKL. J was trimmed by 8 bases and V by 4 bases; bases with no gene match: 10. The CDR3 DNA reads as TGCGCCAGCAGCCCGGACAGGGTAGGTGGGTATGAGCAGTTCTTC. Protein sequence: CASSPDRVGGYEQFF.

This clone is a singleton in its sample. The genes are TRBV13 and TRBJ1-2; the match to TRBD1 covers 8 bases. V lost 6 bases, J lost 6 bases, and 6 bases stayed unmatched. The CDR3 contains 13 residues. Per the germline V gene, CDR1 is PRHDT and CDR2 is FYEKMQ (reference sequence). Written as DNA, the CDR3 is TGTGCCAGCAGGCGGACAGGGTTCCATGGCTACACCTTC. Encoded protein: CASRRTGFHGYTF. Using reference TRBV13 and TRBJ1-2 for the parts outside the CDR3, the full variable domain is AAGVIQSPRHLIKEKRETATLKCYPIPRHDTVYWYQQGPGQDPQFLISFYEKMQSDKGSIPDRFSAQQFSDYHSELNMSSLELGDSALYFCASRRTGFHGYTFGSGTRLTVV.